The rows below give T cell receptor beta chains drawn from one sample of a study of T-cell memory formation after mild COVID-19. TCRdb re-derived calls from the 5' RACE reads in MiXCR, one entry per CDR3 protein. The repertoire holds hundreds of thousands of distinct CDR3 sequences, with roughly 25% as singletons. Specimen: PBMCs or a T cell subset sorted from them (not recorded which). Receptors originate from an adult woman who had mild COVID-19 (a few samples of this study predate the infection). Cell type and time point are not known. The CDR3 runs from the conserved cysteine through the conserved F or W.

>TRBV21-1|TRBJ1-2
CASSPVRPVGYTF
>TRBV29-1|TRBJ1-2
CSLVEGPGDGYTF
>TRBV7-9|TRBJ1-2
CASSFSDRGSTF
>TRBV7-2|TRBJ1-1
CASSRGGWTEAFF
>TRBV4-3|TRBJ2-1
CASSQALAGGPFDEQFF
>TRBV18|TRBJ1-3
CASSPADPSGNTIYF
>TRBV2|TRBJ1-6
CASTRGGDNSPLHF
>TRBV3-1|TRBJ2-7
CASSQMHEQYF
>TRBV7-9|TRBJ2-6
CASSFVGQGNVLTF
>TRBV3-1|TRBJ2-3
CASSPMAGVTDTQYF
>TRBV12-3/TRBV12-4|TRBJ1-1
CASSTARGLGTQAFF
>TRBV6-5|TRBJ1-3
CASSLTGGRGNTIYF
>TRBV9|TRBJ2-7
CASSVDTSVSYEQYF
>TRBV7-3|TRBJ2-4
CASSLEPLAKNIQYF
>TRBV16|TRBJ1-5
CASSQSSGTYQPQHF
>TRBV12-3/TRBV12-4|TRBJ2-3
CASSGSWGTDTQYF
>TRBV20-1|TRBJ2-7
CSANSGSSEQYF
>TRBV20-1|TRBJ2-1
CSAPSRHNEQFF